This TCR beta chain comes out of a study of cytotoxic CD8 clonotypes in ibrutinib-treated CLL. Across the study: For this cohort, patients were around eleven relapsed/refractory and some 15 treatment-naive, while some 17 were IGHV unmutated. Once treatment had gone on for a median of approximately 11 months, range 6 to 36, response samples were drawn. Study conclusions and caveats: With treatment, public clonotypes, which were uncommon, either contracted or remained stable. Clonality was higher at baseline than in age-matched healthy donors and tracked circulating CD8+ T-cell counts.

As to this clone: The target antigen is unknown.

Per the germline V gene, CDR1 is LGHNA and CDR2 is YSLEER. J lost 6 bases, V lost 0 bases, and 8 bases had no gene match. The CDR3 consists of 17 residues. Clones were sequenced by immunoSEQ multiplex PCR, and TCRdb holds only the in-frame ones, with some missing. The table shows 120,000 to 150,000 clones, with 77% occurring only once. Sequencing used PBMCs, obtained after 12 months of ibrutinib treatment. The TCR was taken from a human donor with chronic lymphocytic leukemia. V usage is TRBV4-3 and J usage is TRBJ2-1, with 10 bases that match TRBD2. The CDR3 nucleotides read TGCGCCAGCAGCCAAGACGGGTTAGCGGGAGGCCGCAATGAGCAGTTCTTC. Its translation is CASSQDGLAGGRNEQFF.